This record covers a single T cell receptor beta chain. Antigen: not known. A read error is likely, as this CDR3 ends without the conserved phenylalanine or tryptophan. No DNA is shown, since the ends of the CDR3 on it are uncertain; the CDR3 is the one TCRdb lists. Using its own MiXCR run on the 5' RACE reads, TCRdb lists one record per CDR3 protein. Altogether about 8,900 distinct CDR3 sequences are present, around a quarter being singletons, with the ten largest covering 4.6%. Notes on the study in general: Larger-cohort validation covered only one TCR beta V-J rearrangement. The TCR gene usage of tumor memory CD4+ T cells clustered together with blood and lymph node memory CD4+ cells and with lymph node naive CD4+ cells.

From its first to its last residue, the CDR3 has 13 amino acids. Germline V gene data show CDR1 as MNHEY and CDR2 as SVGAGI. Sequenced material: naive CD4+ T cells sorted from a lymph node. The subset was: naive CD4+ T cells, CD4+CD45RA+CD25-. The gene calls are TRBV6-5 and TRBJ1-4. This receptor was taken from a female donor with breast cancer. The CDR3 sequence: CASSSSPRPYGNY.